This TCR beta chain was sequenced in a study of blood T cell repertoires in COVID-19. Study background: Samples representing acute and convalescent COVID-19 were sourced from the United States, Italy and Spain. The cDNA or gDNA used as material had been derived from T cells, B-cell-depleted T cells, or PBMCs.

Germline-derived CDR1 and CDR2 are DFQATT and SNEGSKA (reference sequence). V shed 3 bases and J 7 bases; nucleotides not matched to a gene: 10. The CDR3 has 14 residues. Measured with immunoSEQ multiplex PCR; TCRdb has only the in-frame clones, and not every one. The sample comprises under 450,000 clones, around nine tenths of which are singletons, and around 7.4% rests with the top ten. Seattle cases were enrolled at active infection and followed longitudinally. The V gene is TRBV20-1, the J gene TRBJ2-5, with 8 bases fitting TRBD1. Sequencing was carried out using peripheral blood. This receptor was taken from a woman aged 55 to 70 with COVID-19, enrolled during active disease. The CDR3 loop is CSASGTGAFGTQYF. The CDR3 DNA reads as TGCAGTGCTAGTGGGACAGGTGCCTTCGGGACCCAGTACTTC.